A selection of T cell receptor beta chains follows, all from one sample in a study of early T cells in non-severe SARS-CoV-2 infection. TCRdb processed the 5' RACE reads anew with MiXCR; each CDR3 protein has one entry. Among some 77,000 distinct CDR3 sequences listed, more than 9% were seen once. The sample consisted of whole blood. These receptors were taken from an adult who was a healthcare worker with PCR-confirmed SARS-CoV-2 infection or an uninfected control (not recorded which). Both conserved end residues are part of each CDR3. A D gene is named only where the DNA matches it firmly. The listing skips clone size in some rows; elsewhere it reads once, few, many or a size class.

D: -; size: many; J: TRBJ2-1; V: TRBV6-2/TRBV6-3; DNA: TGTGCCAGCAGGCGGGACCCCGGGCCCTACAATGAGCAGTTCTTC; CDR3: CASRRDPGPYNEQFF
D: TRBD2; size: many; J: TRBJ2-7; V: TRBV30; DNA: TGTGCCTGGAGCCTAGGACTAGCGGGAGTCGAGCAGTACTTC; CDR3: CAWSLGLAGVEQYF
D: -; size: few; J: TRBJ2-1; V: TRBV14; DNA: TGTGCCAGCAGCCACGCTGTTTTTGGTAGCTCCTACAATGAGCAGTTCTTC; CDR3: CASSHAVFGSSYNEQFF
D: -; size: few; J: TRBJ1-1; V: TRBV15; DNA: TGTGCCACCAGCAGAGACCAACAAGAAGCTTTCTTT; CDR3: CATSRDQQEAFF
D: TRBD2; size: -; J: TRBJ2-5; V: TRBV4-1; DNA: TGCGCCAGCAGCCAAGATGGGCGGGAGGGGGAGACCCAGTACTTC; CDR3: CASSQDGREGETQYF
D: TRBD1; size: many; J: TRBJ2-7; V: TRBV12-3/TRBV12-4; DNA: TGTGCCAGCAGTTGGACAGGGTACGAGCAGTACTTC; CDR3: CASSWTGYEQYF
D: TRBD1; size: few; J: TRBJ1-2; V: TRBV4-1; DNA: TGCGCCAGCAGCCAAGATATGACAGGGTCGAATGGCTACACCTTC; CDR3: CASSQDMTGSNGYTF
D: -; size: many; J: TRBJ1-1; V: TRBV27; DNA: TGTGCCAGCAGCCAGACAGGGAACACTGAAGCTTTCTTT; CDR3: CASSQTGNTEAFF
D: TRBD2; size: few; J: TRBJ2-7; V: TRBV20-1; DNA: TGCAGTGCTAGAGACCCGACTAGCGGGGGCTACGAGCAGTACTTC; CDR3: CSARDPTSGGYEQYF
D: -; size: many; J: TRBJ1-2; V: TRBV5-4; DNA: TGTGCCAGCAGCCCACAGGGTGGTTCCTATGGCTACACCTTC; CDR3: CASSPQGGSYGYTF
D: -; size: few; J: TRBJ2-7; V: TRBV27; DNA: TGTGCCAGCAGCAGGACGAAGGGAATCTACGAGCAGTACTTC; CDR3: CASSRTKGIYEQYF
D: TRBD2; size: once; J: TRBJ2-5; V: TRBV27; DNA: TGTGCCAGCGGCGAACGGCTAGCGGGAGATTGGGTACAAGAGACCCAGTACTTC; CDR3: CASGERLAGDWVQETQYF
D: -; size: -; J: TRBJ2-7; V: TRBV28; DNA: TGTGCCAGCAGTGGGGCCGGGCGGTACTACGAGCAGTACTTC; CDR3: CASSGAGRYYEQYF
D: -; size: -; J: TRBJ2-4; V: TRBV5-1; DNA: TGCGCCAGCAGCTTGGGGACAGTCAGAAACATTCAGTACTTC; CDR3: CASSLGTVRNIQYF
D: TRBD1; size: many; J: TRBJ1-2; V: TRBV18; DNA: TGTGCCAGCTCAACCCCCCGGGACAGGGGTAATGGCTACACCTTC; CDR3: CASSTPRDRGNGYTF
D: TRBD2; size: few; J: TRBJ2-7; V: TRBV6-6; DNA: TGTGCCAGCAGTCCCCTCACTAGCGGCAGCTCCTACGAGCAGTACTTC; CDR3: CASSPLTSGSSYEQYF
D: -; size: many; J: TRBJ2-7; V: TRBV5-5; DNA: TGTGCCAGCAGCTTACGACGGCACTACGAGCAGTACTTC; CDR3: CASSLRRHYEQYF
D: TRBD2; size: -; J: TRBJ2-5; V: TRBV7-2; DNA: TGTGCCAGCAGCGTCTCTAGCGGGACCTACGAGACCCAGTACTTC; CDR3: CASSVSSGTYETQYF